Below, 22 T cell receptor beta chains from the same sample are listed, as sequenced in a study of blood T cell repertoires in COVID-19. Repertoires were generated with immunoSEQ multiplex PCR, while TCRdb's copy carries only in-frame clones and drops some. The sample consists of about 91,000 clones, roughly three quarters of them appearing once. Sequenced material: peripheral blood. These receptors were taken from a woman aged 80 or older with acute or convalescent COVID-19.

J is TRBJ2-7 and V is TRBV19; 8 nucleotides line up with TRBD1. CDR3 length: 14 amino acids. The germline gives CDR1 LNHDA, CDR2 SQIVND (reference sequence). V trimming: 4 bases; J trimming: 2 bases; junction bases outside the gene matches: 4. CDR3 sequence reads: CASSTTGDPYEQYF. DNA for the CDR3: TGTGCCAGTAGTACGACAGGGGACCCCTACGAGCAGTACTTC.

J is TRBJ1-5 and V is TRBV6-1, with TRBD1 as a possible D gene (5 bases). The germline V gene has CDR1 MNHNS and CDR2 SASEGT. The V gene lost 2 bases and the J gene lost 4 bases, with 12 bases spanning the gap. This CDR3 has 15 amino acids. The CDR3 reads CASSEQQGGNQPQHF. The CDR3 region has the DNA TGTGCCAGCAGTGAACAGCAGGGAGGGAATCAGCCCCAGCATTTT.

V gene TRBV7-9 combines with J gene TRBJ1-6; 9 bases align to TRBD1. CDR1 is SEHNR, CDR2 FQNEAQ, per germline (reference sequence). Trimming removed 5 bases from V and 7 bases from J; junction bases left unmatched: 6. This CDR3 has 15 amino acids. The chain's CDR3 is CASSKGQGENSPLHF. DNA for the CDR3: TGTGCCAGCAGCAAGGGACAGGGAGAAAATTCACCCCTCCACTTT. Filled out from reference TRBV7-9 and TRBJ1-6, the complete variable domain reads DTGVSQNPRHKITKRGQNVTFRCDPISEHNRLYWYRQTLGQGPEFLTYFQNEAQLEKSRLLSDRFSAERPKGSFSTLEIQRTEQGDSAMYLCASSKGQGENSPLHFGNGTRLTVT.

CDR3 residues: CAAGLDTEAFF. CDR3 bases: TGCGCGGCGGGACTAGACACTGAAGCTTTCTTT. The rearrangement links TRBV29-1 to TRBJ1-1; D is possibly TRBD1 (5 bases). CDR3 length: 11 residues. The germline V gene encodes CDR1 SQVTM and CDR2 ANQGSEA.

The CDR3 sequence is CAWSVGLDTYEQYF. Here the CDR3 DNA reads TGTGCCTGGAGTGTAGGCTTGGACACCTACGAGCAGTACTTC. The rearrangement uses TRBV30 and TRBJ2-7, with D possibly matching TRBD1 (5 bases). The CDR3 spans 14 residues. V shed 0 bases and J shed 2 bases, with 11 bases lying between them. CDR1 and CDR2 from the germline V gene are GTSNPN and SVGIG (reference sequence). Variable domain in full (rest from reference TRBV30 and TRBJ2-7): SQTIHQWPATLVQPVGSPLSLECTVEGTSNPNLYWYRQAAGRGLQLLFYSVGIGQISSEVPQNLSASRPQDRQFILSSKKLLLSDSGFYLCAWSVGLDTYEQYFGPGTRLTVT.

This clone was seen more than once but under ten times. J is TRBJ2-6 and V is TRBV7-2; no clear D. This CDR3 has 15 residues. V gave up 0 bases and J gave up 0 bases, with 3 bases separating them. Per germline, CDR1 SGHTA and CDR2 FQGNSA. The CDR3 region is CASSLASSGANVLTF. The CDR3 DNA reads TGTGCCAGCAGCTTAGCCAGCTCTGGGGCCAACGTCCTGACTTTC.

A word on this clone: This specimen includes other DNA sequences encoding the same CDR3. The CDR3 sequence: CASSPGQLNTGELFF. The CDR3 DNA follows: TGTGCCAGCAGTCCGGGACAGTTAAACACCGGGGAGCTGTTTTTT. The V call is TRBV28, the J call TRBJ2-2; 7 bases are a match to TRBD1. From germline, CDR1 is MDHEN and CDR2 SYDVKM. The CDR3 contains 15 residues. Trimming at V came to 5 bases and at J to 2 bases, leaving 5 bases not matched to a gene. Complete variable domain (other parts from reference TRBV28 and TRBJ2-2): DVKVTQSSRYLVKRTGEKVFLECVQDMDHENMFWYRQDPGLGLRLIYFSYDVKMKEKGDIPEGYSVSREKKERFSLILESASTNQTSMYLCASSPGQLNTGELFFGEGSRLTVL.

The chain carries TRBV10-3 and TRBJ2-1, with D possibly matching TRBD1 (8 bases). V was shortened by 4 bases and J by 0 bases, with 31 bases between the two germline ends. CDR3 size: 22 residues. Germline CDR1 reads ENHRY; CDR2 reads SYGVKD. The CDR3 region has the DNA TGTGCCATCAGTGGGGGATATACCGGGGGGAGCCAACAGGGGGGCTCCTACAATGAGCAGTTCTTC. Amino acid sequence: CAISGGYTGGSQQGGSYNEQFF.

In nucleotides, the CDR3 is TGTGCCAGCAGCTCGGACAGGGAGCAGCCCCAGCATTTT. Translation gives CASSSDREQPQHF. The chain carries TRBV12-3 or TRBV12-4 and TRBJ1-5; the match to TRBD1 covers 8 bases. CDR3 length: 13 residues. The V gene end was trimmed by 6 bases and the J gene end by 7 bases; junction bases not matched to a gene: 5.

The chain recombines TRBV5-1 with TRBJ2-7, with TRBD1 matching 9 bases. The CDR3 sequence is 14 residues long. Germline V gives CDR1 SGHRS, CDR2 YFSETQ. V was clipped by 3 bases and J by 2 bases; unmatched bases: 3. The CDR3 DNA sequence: TGCGCCAGCAGCTCCGGGACAGGGACCTACGAGCAGTACTTC. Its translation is CASSSGTGTYEQYF.

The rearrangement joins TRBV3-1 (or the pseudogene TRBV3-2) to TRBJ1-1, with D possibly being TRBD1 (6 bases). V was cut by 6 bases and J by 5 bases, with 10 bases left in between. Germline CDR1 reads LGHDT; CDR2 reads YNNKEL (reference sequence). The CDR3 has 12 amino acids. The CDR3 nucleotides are TGTGCCAGCAGTCTTACAGGGACTGAAGCTTTCTTT. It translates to CASSLTGTEAFF.

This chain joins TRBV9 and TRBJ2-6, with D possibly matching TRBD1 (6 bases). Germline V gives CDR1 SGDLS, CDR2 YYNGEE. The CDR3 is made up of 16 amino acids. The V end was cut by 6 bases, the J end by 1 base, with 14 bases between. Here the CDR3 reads CASTRLGQSGANVLTF. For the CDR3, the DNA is TGTGCCAGCACCCGACTCGGACAGTCTGGGGCCAACGTCCTGACTTTC.

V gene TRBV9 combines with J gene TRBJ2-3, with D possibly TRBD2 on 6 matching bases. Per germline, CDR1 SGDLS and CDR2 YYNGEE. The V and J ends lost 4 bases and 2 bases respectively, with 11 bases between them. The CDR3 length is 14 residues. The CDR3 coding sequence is TGTGCCAGCAGCCCGGGACTTTACACAGATACGCAGTATTTT. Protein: CASSPGLYTDTQYF.

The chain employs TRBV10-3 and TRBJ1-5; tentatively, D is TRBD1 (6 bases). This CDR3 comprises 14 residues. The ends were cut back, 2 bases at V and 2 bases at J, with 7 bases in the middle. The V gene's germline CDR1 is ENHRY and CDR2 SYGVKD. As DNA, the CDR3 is TGTGCCATCAGTGAGGAGGGGGGCAATCAGCCCCAGCATTTT. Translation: CAISEEGGNQPQHF.

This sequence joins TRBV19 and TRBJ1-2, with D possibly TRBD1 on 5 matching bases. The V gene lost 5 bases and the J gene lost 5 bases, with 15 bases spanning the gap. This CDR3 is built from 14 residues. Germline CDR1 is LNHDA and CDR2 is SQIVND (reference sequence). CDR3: CASSRGEPPYGYTF. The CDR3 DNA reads TGTGCCAGTAGTCGGGGGGAGCCCCCGTATGGCTACACCTTC.

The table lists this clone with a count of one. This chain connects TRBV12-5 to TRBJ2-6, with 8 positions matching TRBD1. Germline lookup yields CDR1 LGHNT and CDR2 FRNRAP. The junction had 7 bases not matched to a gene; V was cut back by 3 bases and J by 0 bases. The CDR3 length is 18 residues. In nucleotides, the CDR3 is TGTGCTAGTGGTTTATCAGCAGGGGGCGTCTCTGGGGCCAACGTCCTGACTTTC. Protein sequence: CASGLSAGGVSGANVLTF.

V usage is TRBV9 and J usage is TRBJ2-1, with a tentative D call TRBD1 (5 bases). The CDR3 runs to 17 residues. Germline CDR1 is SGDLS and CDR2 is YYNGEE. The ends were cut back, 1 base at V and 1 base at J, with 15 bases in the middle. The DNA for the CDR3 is TGTGCCAGCAGCGTAACAGCAAGTGGGGCGTCCTACAATGAGCAGTTCTTC. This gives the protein CASSVTASGASYNEQFF. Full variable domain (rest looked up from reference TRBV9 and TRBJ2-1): DSGVTQTPKHLITATGQRVTLRCSPRSGDLSVYWYQQSLDQGLQFLIQYYNGEERAKGNILERFSAQQFPDLHSELNLSSLELGDSALYFCASSVTASGASYNEQFFGPGTRLTVL.

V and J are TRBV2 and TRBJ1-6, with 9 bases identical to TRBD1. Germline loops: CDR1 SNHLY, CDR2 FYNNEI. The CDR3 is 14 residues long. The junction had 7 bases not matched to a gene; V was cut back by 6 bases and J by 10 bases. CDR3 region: CASRAGQGISPLHF. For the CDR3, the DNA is TGTGCCAGCAGGGCCGGACAGGGGATATCACCCCTCCACTTT.

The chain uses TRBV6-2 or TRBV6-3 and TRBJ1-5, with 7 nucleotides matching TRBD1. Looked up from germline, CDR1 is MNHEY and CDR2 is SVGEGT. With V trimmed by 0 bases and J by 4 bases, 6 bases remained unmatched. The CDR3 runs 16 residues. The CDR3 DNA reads TGTGCCAGCAGTTACTCAGGTGAGGGGGCTAATCAGCCCCAGCATTTT. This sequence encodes CASSYSGEGANQPQHF.

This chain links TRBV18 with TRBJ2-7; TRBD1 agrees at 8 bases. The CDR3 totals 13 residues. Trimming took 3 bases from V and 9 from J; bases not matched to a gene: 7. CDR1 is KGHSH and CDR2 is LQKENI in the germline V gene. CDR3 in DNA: TGTGCCAGCTCACCGCCGGACAGGGTTTTGCAGTACTTC. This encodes CASSPPDRVLQYF.

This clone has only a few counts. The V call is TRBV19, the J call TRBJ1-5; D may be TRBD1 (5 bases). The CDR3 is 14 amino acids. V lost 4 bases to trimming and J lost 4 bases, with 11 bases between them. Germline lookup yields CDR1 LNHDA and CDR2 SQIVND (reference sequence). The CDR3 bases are TGTGCCAGTAGTAATTTCAGGGATAATCAGCCCCAGCATTTT. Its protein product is CASSNFRDNQPQHF.

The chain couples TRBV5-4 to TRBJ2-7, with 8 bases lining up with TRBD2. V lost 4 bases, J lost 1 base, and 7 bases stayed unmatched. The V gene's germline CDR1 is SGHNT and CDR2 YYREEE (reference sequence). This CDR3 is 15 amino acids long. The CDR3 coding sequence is TGTGCCAGCAGCCAACTACTAGCGGCGTCCTACGAGCAGTACTTC. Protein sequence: CASSQLLAASYEQYF.